This TCR beta chain came from a study of blood T cell repertoires in COVID-19. In the study overall: The cDNA or gDNA used as material had been derived from T cells, B-cell-depleted T cells, or PBMCs.

Clones were read by immunoSEQ multiplex PCR, and TCRdb kept only the in-frame ones, dropping some. Of about 120,000 clones listed, over 60% were seen once; the top ten hold 7.9%. The V and J ends lost 8 bases and 2 bases respectively, with 7 bases between them. CDR1 and CDR2 from the germline V gene are SNHLY and FYNNEI. The CDR3 consists of 11 residues. The chain links TRBV2 to TRBJ2-7; unclear D gene. The TCR was taken from a human donor in a cohort sampled during active COVID-19. The specimen sequenced was peripheral blood. CDR3 amino acids: CASGFTYEQYF. The DNA of the CDR3 is TGTGCCAGCGGCTTTACCTACGAGCAGTACTTC.